In this sample, the clone carrying this T cell receptor beta chain turned up once. As yet, its antigen is unknown. This entry belongs to a study of cytomegalovirus exposure and HLA in healthy donors. The wider study: Among the roughly 400 donors who were genotyped, approximately 84% fell in the genetic ancestry cluster that is associated with self-reported Caucasian donors. The study's findings and limits: Accurate prediction of most subjects' HLA-A and HLA-B alleles from TCR beta sequences was reported. Per a later analysis, HLA-associated TCR beta chains showed more clonal expansion than other, equally common TCR beta chains. It was assumed in the presence/absence analyses that sequencing depth was roughly uniform across donors.

In germline, CDR1 is SGHRS, CDR2 YFSETQ. The V end was cut by 1 base, the J end by 0 bases, with 8 bases between. The length of the CDR3 is 14 residues. With 60 Vbeta and 13 Jbeta primers, the PCR was carried out. TCRdb's copy holds only in-frame clones and misses some; the assay was immunoSEQ multiplex PCR. In the table there are around 110,000 clones, under 90% of which are singletons. The V gene is TRBV5-1, the J gene TRBJ2-7; D unclear. This TCR came from a woman in her twenties or thirties in good health and CMV-seronegative. Sequences were obtained from PBMCs. CDR3 sequence reads: CASSLSPPSYEQYF. The CDR3 nucleotides read TGCGCCAGCAGCTTGAGCCCACCCTCCTACGAGCAGTACTTC.